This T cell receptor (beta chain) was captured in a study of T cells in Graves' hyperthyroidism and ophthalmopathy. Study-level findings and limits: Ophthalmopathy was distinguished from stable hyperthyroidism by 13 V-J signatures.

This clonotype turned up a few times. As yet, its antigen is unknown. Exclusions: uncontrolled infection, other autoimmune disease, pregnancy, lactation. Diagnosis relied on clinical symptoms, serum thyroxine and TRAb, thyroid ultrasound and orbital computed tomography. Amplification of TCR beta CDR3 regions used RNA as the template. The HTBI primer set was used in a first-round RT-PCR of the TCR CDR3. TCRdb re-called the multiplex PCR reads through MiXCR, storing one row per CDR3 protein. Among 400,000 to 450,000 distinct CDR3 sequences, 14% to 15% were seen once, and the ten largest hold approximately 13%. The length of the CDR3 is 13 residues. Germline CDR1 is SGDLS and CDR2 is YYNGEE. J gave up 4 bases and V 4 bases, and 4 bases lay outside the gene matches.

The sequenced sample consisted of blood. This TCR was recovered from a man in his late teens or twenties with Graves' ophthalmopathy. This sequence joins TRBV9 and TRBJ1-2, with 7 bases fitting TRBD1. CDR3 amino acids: CASSSGQVYGYTF. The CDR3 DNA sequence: TGTGCCAGCAGCTCCGGACAGGTCTATGGCTACACCTTC. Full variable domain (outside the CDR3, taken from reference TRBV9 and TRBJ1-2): DSGVTQTPKHLITATGQRVTLRCSPRSGDLSVYWYQQSLDQGLQFLIQYYNGEERAKGNILERFSAQQFPDLHSELNLSSLELGDSALYFCASSSGQVYGYTFGSGTRLTVV.